The present entry profiles one T cell receptor beta chain with its context. This clonotype has only one observation. Its target antigen remains unknown. No base-level quality is on record; no much larger clone is a single base apart. One read alone lends weak support. The data were taken from a study of blood T cells in healthy people across ages (dated by TCRdb to 2014 to 2015). As for the study more broadly: Template switching captured roughly one uniquely barcoded TCR beta cDNA molecule per two T cells in model experiments. To avoid experimental bias, donors of different ages were distributed randomly across sequencing lanes. Using the same blood draw, the study looked at two additional independent replicas of 1 million unique cDNA reads for two donors, one aged 18 to 30 and the other aged 80 or older. Age-related changes in TCR beta repertoire diversity were measured in the study by deep sequencing normalized with unique cDNA molecular identifiers. The donors were split into four age groups: young (average 16 years), middle-aged (roughly 39), aged (more than 60) and long-lived (about 82). Results the study describes overall, beyond this receptor: Observed TCR beta diversity correlated strongly with the percentage of naive T cells measured by flow cytometry. Compared with the aged group, the long-lived group had more naive CD4+ T cells, fewer expanded clones and increased TCR diversity, suggesting age selection. As age increased, observed TCR beta diversity per million T cells dropped in a roughly linear way, and a significant reduction was already evident by age 40. Since profiling was done on bulk unsorted PBMCs, naive and antigen-experienced compartments could not be conclusively compared. Donor CMV infection status was unknown, potentially confounding age-related changes in expanded clonotypes. Total diversity estimates from one million sequenced T cells were considered lower bounds and underestimates.

From a lookup of the germline V gene, CDR1 and CDR2 are SGHTA and FQGNSA. From cysteine to phenylalanine, the CDR3 is 14 amino acids long. The only DNA kept is the CDR3, 42 bases in frame from the first base. V is reduced by 5 bases and J by 6 bases, leaving a spacing of 16 bases between them. Libraries were made using 5' RACE. The run used an Illumina HiSeq 2500. A second PCR of about 6 to 12 cycles was run with a J-beta primer mix and a sample-barcoded 5' primer. A template-switch 5' adaptor carrying 12 random nucleotides introduced a unique molecular identifier onto each TCR beta cDNA molecule. Each sample yielded at least 2.5 million CDR3-containing paired-end reads. The Mint cDNA synthesis kit, primed by a TRBC-specific oligonucleotide, was used to synthesize first-strand cDNA from all RNA. Following uracil-DNA glycosylase treatment, a first 18-cycle PCR with universal primers M1SS and BC2_uni_R was performed on all cDNA. The authors' pipeline ran thus. Each sample was normalized by randomly selecting 1 million high-quality reads, each carrying a distinct molecular identifier. Instead of being binned into consensus sequences, reads that shared molecular identifiers were thrown out. MiTCR, run with a Q25 quality threshold and the strictest error-elimination algorithm, handled CDR3 identification, clonotype clustering and error correction. A nonparametric unseen species model using Euler transformation provided a lower-bound estimate of total TCR beta diversity. Starting from the raw public reads, TCRdb applied fastp trimming at Q25, assembled clones with MiXCR and retained in-frame beta chains. Rows merge per CDR3 protein into single entries with the most common DNA and genes. The V and J calls were not made by the authors but by TCRdb's processing. This sample is represented by about 1,800,000 distinct CDR3 sequences; approximately 30% of them were singletons. The top ten constitute about 7.7% of the sample.

The donors were roughly 40 Caucasian individuals from Russia, aged roughly 6 to 90 years, who were systemically healthy. Each donor gave 9 to 10 milliliters of peripheral blood, collected into EDTA-treated Vacutainer tubes. Ficoll-Paque density-gradient centrifugation was used to isolate PBMCs, with at least 6.5 million per sample. Total RNA was extracted from PBMCs with Trizol reagent, with at least 5 micrograms obtained per sample. The percentages of naive CD45RAhigh/CD27high T cells were determined by flow cytometry on a PBMC aliquot from every donor. The sequencing sample was made of blood. The receptor comes from a woman aged 25 to 39 in good health. The chain couples TRBV7-2 to TRBJ1-1; TRBD1 is perhaps the D gene, given 5 matching bases. The CDR3 reads as follows: CASSPAGGWAEAFF. The DNA sequence reads TGTGCCAGCAGCCCAGCGGGGGGGTGGGCTGAAGCTTTCTTT.